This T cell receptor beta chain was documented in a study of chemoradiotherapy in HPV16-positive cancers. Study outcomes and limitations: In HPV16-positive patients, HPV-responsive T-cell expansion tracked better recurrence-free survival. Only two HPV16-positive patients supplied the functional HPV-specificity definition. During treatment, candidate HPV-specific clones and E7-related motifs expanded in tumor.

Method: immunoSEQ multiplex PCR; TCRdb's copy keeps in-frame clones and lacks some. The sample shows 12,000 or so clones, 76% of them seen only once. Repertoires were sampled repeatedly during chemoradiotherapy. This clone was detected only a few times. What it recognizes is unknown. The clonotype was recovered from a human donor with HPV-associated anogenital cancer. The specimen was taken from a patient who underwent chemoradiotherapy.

The CDR3: CASSEGTWTSGYTF. The CDR3 DNA reads TGTGCCAGCAGTGAAGGAACATGGACAAGCGGCTACACCTTC. The chain is built from TRBV2 and TRBJ1-2, with D possibly matching TRBD1 (5 bases). CDR1 is SNHLY and CDR2 is FYNNEI in the germline V gene. Trimming shortened V by 1 base and J by 8 bases, and 14 bases separated the two germline ends. CDR3 size: 14 residues.